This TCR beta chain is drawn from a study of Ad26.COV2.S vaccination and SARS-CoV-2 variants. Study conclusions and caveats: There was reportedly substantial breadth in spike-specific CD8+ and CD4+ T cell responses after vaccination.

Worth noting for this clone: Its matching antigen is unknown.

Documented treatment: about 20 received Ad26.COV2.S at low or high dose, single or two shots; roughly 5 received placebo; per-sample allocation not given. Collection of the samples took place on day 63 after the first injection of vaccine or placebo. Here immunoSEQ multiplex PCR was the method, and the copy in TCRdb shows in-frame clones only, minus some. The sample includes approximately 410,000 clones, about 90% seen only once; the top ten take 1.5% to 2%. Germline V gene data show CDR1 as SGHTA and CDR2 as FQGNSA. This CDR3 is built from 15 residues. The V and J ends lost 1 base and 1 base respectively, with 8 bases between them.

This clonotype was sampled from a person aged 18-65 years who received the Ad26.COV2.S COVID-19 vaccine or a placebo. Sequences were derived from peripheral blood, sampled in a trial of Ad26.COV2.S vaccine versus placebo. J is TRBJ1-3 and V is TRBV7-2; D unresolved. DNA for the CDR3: TGTGCCAGCAGCTTAGGCCTCAGGTCTGGAAACACCATATATTTT. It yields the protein CASSLGLRSGNTIYF.